A single sample gave rise to the 17 T cell receptor beta chains below, sequenced in a study of regulatory T cells. Primers: 52 TRBV forward and 13 TRBJ reverse. The data were produced by immunoSEQ multiplex PCR, yet TCRdb's version contains in-frame clones alone and is incomplete. The data hold approximately 20,000 clones, with roughly 93% observed a single time. The sample was CD8+ T cells sorted from blood. The receptors originated from a child aged 2 to 10 with CD3G deficiency.

The J gene is TRBJ2-1, the V gene TRBV27; D may correspond to TRBD1 or TRBD2 (5 bases each). Trimming removed 2 bases at V and 9 bases at J, with 11 bases between. Germline values: CDR1 MNHEY, CDR2 SMNVEV (reference sequence). This CDR3 has 13 residues. For the CDR3, the DNA is TGTGCCAGCAGTTTAGACTGGGGGTCTGAGCAGTTCTTC. The encoded protein is CASSLDWGSEQFF.

There are a few counts of this clone. The chain recombines TRBV6-1 with TRBJ2-7, with TRBD2 as a possible D gene (6 bases). Germline V gives CDR1 MNHNS, CDR2 SASEGT. Trimming pared 6 bases from V and 3 bases from J, leaving 18 bases between. The CDR3 length is 15 residues. The CDR3 loop is CASSAPGEKGYEQYF. The CDR3 nucleotides read TGTGCCAGCAGCGCCCCGGGGGAAAAGGGCTACGAGCAGTACTTC.

The V call is TRBV10-3, the J call TRBJ2-1, with 8 bases identical to TRBD1. After removal of 10 bases from V and 5 bases from J, the junction contained 4 bases not matched to a gene. This CDR3 region has 12 residues. Germline values: CDR1 ENHRY, CDR2 SYGVKD. The CDR3 sequence: CATHRGDNEQFF. The CDR3 nucleotides read TGTGCCACACACAGGGGGGACAATGAGCAGTTCTTC.

This chain connects TRBV6-1 to TRBJ2-7; D could derive from TRBD1 or TRBD2 (6 bases each). V was shortened by 1 base and J by 3 bases, with 13 bases between the two germline ends. The CDR3 is 15 residues long. CDR1 MNHNS and CDR2 SASEGT come from the germline V gene. The CDR3 DNA follows: TGTGCCAGCAGTGAAGTGGGGGGCTTAATCTACGAGCAGTACTTC. Protein: CASSEVGGLIYEQYF.

The rearrangement joins TRBV30 to TRBJ2-1; D call uncertain. CDR1 GTSNPN and CDR2 SVGIG come from the germline V gene (reference sequence). This CDR3 has 11 residues. The V and J ends lost 0 bases and 9 bases respectively, with 6 bases between them. CDR3 sequence (DNA): TGTGCCTGGAGTGTGGGATTTGAGCAGTTCTTC. Its translation: CAWSVGFEQFF.

CDR3 residues: CASSEPGEYEQYF. Here the CDR3 DNA reads TGTGCCAGCAGTGAGCCAGGGGAGTACGAGCAGTACTTC. The chain combines TRBV2 with TRBJ2-7; D is possibly TRBD1 (6 bases). This CDR3 comprises 13 residues. Trimming stripped 3 bases from V and 4 bases from J, with 10 bases between. Germline CDR1 and CDR2: SNHLY and FYNNEI.

The table lists this clone with a count of one. V usage is TRBV10-2 and J usage is TRBJ2-3; possibly TRBD1 for D (6 bases). Per germline, CDR1 WSHSY and CDR2 SAAADI. V shed 6 bases and J shed 2 bases, with 12 bases lying between them. The CDR3 has 14 amino acids. CDR3 sequence: CASSLGATTDTQYF. In DNA form, the CDR3 reads TGCGCCAGCAGCCTGGGGGCAACCACAGATACGCAGTATTTT.

The chain joins TRBV28 to TRBJ2-5, with a tentative D call TRBD2 (6 bases). The J call may be faulty, since TRBJ2-7 better matches the DNA end. There are 14 residues in the CDR3. Germline V CDR1 and CDR2: MDHEN, SYDVKM. The CDR3 nucleotides read TGTGCCAGTTGCCACGGGGGTGGCTCCTACGAGCAGTACTTC. This gives the protein CASCHGGGSYEQYF.

The rearrangement uses TRBV7-8 and TRBJ2-5, with D uncertain. In germline, CDR1 is SGHVS, CDR2 FQNEAQ. The CDR3 length is 16 residues. V lost 5 bases and J 3 bases, leaving 19 bases between the germline ends. The DNA for the CDR3 is TGTGCCAGCAGCCTCAACCGGTACTCAATTAAAGAGACCCAGTACTTC. It is translated as CASSLNRYSIKETQYF. Filled out from reference TRBV7-8 and TRBJ2-5, the complete variable domain reads GAGVSQSPRYKVAKRGQDVALRCDPISGHVSLFWYQQALGQGPEFLTYFQNEAQLDKSGLPSDRFFAERPEGSVSTLKIQRTQQEDSAVYLCASSLNRYSIKETQYFGPGTRLLVL.

The chain carries TRBV4-1 and TRBJ2-5; TRBD2 matches at 8 bases. Per the germline V gene, CDR1 is MGHRA and CDR2 is YSYEKL. V was clipped by 0 bases and J by 5 bases; unmatched bases: 5. The CDR3 is 15 residues long. The CDR3, as DNA: TGCGCCAGCAGCCAAGATCGTCGGGAGGGGGAGACCCAGTACTTC. This codes for CASSQDRREGETQYF.

V and J are TRBV6-1 and TRBJ2-7; 8 nucleotides agree with TRBD1. V trimming: 4 bases; J trimming: 3 bases; junction bases outside the gene matches: 8. Germline CDR1 and CDR2: MNHNS and SASEGT. The CDR3 consists of 15 residues. CDR3 nucleotides: TGTGCCAGCAGTGTAATACAGGGGGGTGGCTACGAGCAGTACTTC. The encoded protein is CASSVIQGGGYEQYF.

Here the CDR3 DNA reads TGTGCCAGCAGTTTTGGGCCCGGGGAAACCTACGAGCAGTACTTC. Translated: CASSFGPGETYEQYF. This chain uses TRBV28 with TRBJ2-5; TRBD2 might be the D (5 bases). The end of the DNA fits TRBJ2-7 better, so the J call may be wrong. Germline assignment: CDR1 MDHEN and CDR2 SYDVKM. CDR3 length: 15 amino acids.

The rearrangement links TRBV28 to TRBJ2-7; D not certain. The CDR3 extends over 13 amino acids. Germline V gives CDR1 MDHEN, CDR2 SYDVKM. V was trimmed by 5 bases and J by 3 bases, leaving 11 bases between them. CDR3 sequence: CASSLDGVYEQYF. The CDR3 bases are TGTGCCAGCAGTCTGGACGGAGTCTACGAGCAGTACTTC.

V is TRBV27 and J is TRBJ2-2; 8 bases fit TRBD1. The V segment lost 4 bases and the J segment 2 bases; nucleotides outside the gene matches: 6. The CDR3 sequence is 16 residues long. Germline-derived CDR1 and CDR2 are MNHEY and SMNVEV (reference sequence). CDR3 sequence: CASSYVRGLNTGELFF. The CDR3 DNA is TGTGCCAGCAGTTACGTCAGGGGGCTTAACACCGGGGAGCTGTTTTTT.

Concerning this clone: Germline and junction disagree at one end, which may indicate a read error. This chain joins TRBV9 and TRBJ2-6; D is uncertain. Germline CDR1 SGDLS, CDR2 YYNGEE. The CDR3 loop spans 15 amino acids. The chain's CDR3 is CASSYGSSGTNVLTF. The DNA of the CDR3 is TGTGCCAGCAGCTATGGAAGCTCTGGGACCAACGTCCTGACTTTC.

The chain employs TRBV28 and TRBJ1-1; D ambiguous. In germline, CDR1 is MDHEN, CDR2 SYDVKM. The CDR3 has 12 residues. V was pared by 5 bases and J by 2 bases, with 6 bases between. CDR3 bases: TGTGCCAGCAGTAACGATAACACTGAAGCTTTCTTT. It yields the protein CASSNDNTEAFF.

The V gene is TRBV6-6, the J gene TRBJ2-7; no firm D call. The CDR3 contains 11 residues. The germline V gene encodes CDR1 MNHNY and CDR2 SVGAGI (reference sequence). Trimming cost V 6 bases and J 4 bases, with 7 bases left between them. Written as DNA, the CDR3 is TGTGCCAGCAGCGACGAGTACGAGCAGTACTTC. As protein: CASSDEYEQYF.